This T cell receptor (beta chain) comes out of a study of blood T cell repertoires in COVID-19. The CDR3 is 15 amino acids. V lost 4 bases to trimming and J lost 4 bases; unmatched junction nucleotides: 7. Germline V gene sequence: CDR1 SGHNT, CDR2 YYREEE (reference sequence). The data were produced by immunoSEQ multiplex PCR, yet TCRdb's version contains in-frame clones alone and is incomplete. The data contain about 130,000 clones, less than 90% of them singletons. Sequenced input: peripheral blood. The TCR comes from a man in his fifties or sixties with acute or convalescent COVID-19. The gene calls are TRBV5-4 and TRBJ2-5, with 10 bases fitting TRBD2. The CDR3 region has the DNA TGTGCCAGCAGCCTCAACCTAGCGGGGGCAGAGACCCAGTACTTC. Translated, it gives CASSLNLAGAETQYF.